One and the same sample provided the 17 T cell receptor beta chains below, sequenced in a study of cytomegalovirus exposure and HLA in healthy donors. A multiplex PCR was run with 60 Vbeta primers and 13 Jbeta primers. Method: immunoSEQ multiplex PCR; TCRdb's copy keeps in-frame clones and lacks some. The table includes roughly 230,000 clones, more than 75% detected once. Sequences were obtained from PBMCs. Receptor source: a girl aged 2 to 10 in good health and CMV-seronegative.

This chain joins TRBV9 and TRBJ2-3, with 10 bases fitting TRBD2. J lost 2 bases, V lost 3 bases, and 6 bases had no gene match. The CDR3 contains 16 residues. Germline-derived CDR1 and CDR2 are SGDLS and YYNGEE. The CDR3 nucleotides read TGTGCCAGCAGCGGACCTACTAGCGGGGACACAGATACGCAGTATTTT. Protein sequence: CASSGPTSGDTDTQYF.

The chain uses TRBV29-1 and TRBJ1-1; tentatively, D is TRBD1 (6 bases). In germline, CDR1 is SQVTM, CDR2 ANQGSEA. V was cut by 6 bases and J by 2 bases, with 16 bases left in between. CDR3 length: 14 amino acids. CDR3 coding DNA: TGCAGCGTGGCCCCCGACAGGTTAAACACTGAAGCTTTCTTT. This encodes CSVAPDRLNTEAFF.

The V gene is TRBV25-1, the J gene TRBJ1-1; D is ambiguous. This CDR3 region has 13 residues. The V gene's germline CDR1 is MGHDK and CDR2 SYGVNS. Trimming pared 6 bases from V and 4 bases from J, leaving 12 bases between. The CDR3 nucleotides read TGTGCCAGCAGGACACCGGTCGGCACTGAAGCTTTCTTT. It is translated as CASRTPVGTEAFF.

This chain links TRBV4-2 with TRBJ2-2; weak D call: TRBD2 (6 bases). In germline, CDR1 is LGHNA, CDR2 YNFKEQ. The CDR3 sequence is 18 residues long. Trimming removed 0 bases from V and 4 bases from J, with 18 bases in between. The CDR3 protein is CASSQDYPRLVPTGELFF. The CDR3 DNA sequence: TGTGCCAGCAGCCAAGATTACCCAAGACTAGTCCCCACCGGGGAGCTGTTTTTT.

The chain uses TRBV7-2 and TRBJ2-1; no reliable D call. CDR3 length: 12 amino acids. From germline, CDR1 is SGHTA and CDR2 FQGNSA. This CDR3 reads CASQLKVDEQFF. CDR3 sequence (DNA): TGTGCGTCACAACTAAAAGTCGATGAGCAGTTCTTC. Based on the CDR3 plus reference TRBV7-2 and TRBJ2-1, the full variable domain is GAGVSQSPSNKVTEKGKDVELRCDPISGHTALYWYRQSLGQGLEFLIYFQGNSAPDKSGLPSDRFSAERTGGSVSTLTIQRTQQEDSAVYLCASQLKVDEQFFGPGTRLTVL.

This chain uses TRBV10-1 with TRBJ2-1; TRBD2 is a possible D gene (5 bases). The CDR3 extends over 13 amino acids. Trimming removed 0 bases at V and 9 bases at J, with 9 bases between. In germline, CDR1 is WNHNN, CDR2 SYGVQD (reference sequence). The CDR3 here is CASSESRGSEQFF. The CDR3 DNA sequence: TGCGCCAGCAGTGAGTCGAGAGGGAGTGAGCAGTTCTTC.

V usage is TRBV7-8 and J usage is TRBJ2-7; 8 bases agree with TRBD1. Germline assignment: CDR1 SGHVS and CDR2 FQNEAQ. With V trimmed by 4 bases and J by 2 bases, 13 bases remained unmatched. The CDR3 has 17 amino acids. The CDR3 DNA is TGTGCCAGCAGCTCGCAGGACCGGGACAGGATCCCCTACGAGCAGTACTTC. Translation: CASSSQDRDRIPYEQYF.

This clone was recorded only once. Mismatch with germline at one junction end may stem from a read error. This sequence joins TRBV5-1 and TRBJ2-2; tentative D call: TRBD2 (5 bases). The CDR3 runs to 15 residues. Germline loops: CDR1 SGHRS, CDR2 YFSETQ. The CDR3 coding sequence is TGCGCCAGCGGCTTGACGGGAAAGAACACCGGGGAGCTGTTTTTT. Its translation is CASGLTGKNTGELFF.

The chain combines TRBV11-2 with TRBJ2-5; 8 bases are shared with TRBD2. CDR3 length equals 13 residues. J was trimmed by 4 bases and V by 2 bases; bases with no gene match: 0. Germline V gives CDR1 SGHAT, CDR2 FQNNGV. The DNA for the CDR3 is TGTGCCAGCAGCTTACTAGCGGGAGAGACCCAGTACTTC. It encodes CASSLLAGETQYF.

The chain combines TRBV7-9 with TRBJ2-1, with 11 bases aligning to TRBD2. Looked up from germline, CDR1 is SEHNR and CDR2 is FQNEAQ (reference sequence). The CDR3 spans 15 residues. V lost 6 bases to trimming and J lost 5 bases; unmatched junction nucleotides: 6. Here the CDR3 reads CASSRPSGRHNEQFF. The CDR3 nucleotides are TGTGCCAGCAGTCGCCCTAGCGGGAGGCACAATGAGCAGTTCTTC.

This rearrangement joins TRBV11-2 to TRBJ1-1; D remains unclear. Germline V gene sequence: CDR1 SGHAT, CDR2 FQNNGV. The V gene lost 1 base and the J gene lost 8 bases, with 11 bases spanning the gap. The CDR3 contains 13 residues. CDR3 in amino acids: CASSLGFGREAFF. In DNA form, the CDR3 reads TGTGCCAGCAGCTTAGGTTTTGGCAGAGAAGCTTTCTTT.

This chain connects TRBV7-3 to TRBJ1-1, with 7 nucleotides matching TRBD1. CDR1 is SGHTA and CDR2 is FQGTGA in the germline V gene. V lost 5 bases, J lost 4 bases, and 4 bases stayed unmatched. The CDR3 sequence is 13 residues long. CDR3 sequence (DNA): TGTGCCAGCAGCCGACAGGGCGGCACTGAAGCTTTCTTT. It yields the protein CASSRQGGTEAFF. The variable domain in full, completed from reference TRBV7-3 and TRBJ1-1, reads GAGVSQTPSNKVTEKGKYVELRCDPISGHTALYWYRQSLGQGPEFLIYFQGTGAADDSGLPNDRFFAVRPEGSVSTLKIQRTERGDSAVYLCASSRQGGTEAFFGQGTRLTVV.

The chain employs TRBV23-1 and TRBJ2-4; D perhaps matches TRBD1 (5 bases). TRBV23-1 is an ORF for which the function is uncertain. V was pared by 8 bases and J by 9 bases, with 20 bases between. The CDR3 spans 14 residues. CDR3 nucleotide sequence: TGCGCCAGCGTACGGATTAAGGGGTTAGCCATTCAGTACTTC. Translating gives CASVRIKGLAIQYF.

The V and J genes are TRBV11-2 and TRBJ2-2, with TRBD1 matching 8 bases. Trimming cost V 3 bases and J 4 bases; bases outside gene matches: 4. The CDR3 length is 15 residues. Germline V gene data show CDR1 as SGHAT and CDR2 as FQNNGV. The CDR3 DNA reads TGTGCCAGCAGCTTGGGAGACAGGGGCACCGGGGAGCTGTTTTTT. Translated, it gives CASSLGDRGTGELFF.

This rearrangement joins TRBV30 to TRBJ1-1; 8 bases line up with TRBD1. This CDR3 has 14 residues. CDR1 is GTSNPN, CDR2 SVGIG, per germline (reference sequence). V was clipped by 2 bases and J by 4 bases; unmatched bases: 6. The CDR3 sequence is CAWSILDRGTEAFF. In nucleotides, the CDR3 is TGTGCCTGGAGTATACTCGACAGGGGCACTGAAGCTTTCTTT.

There are a few counts of this clone. The rearrangement joins TRBV13 to TRBJ2-7, with TRBD2 matching over 7 bases. Germline loops: CDR1 PRHDT, CDR2 FYEKMQ (reference sequence). V was clipped by 5 bases and J by 6 bases; unmatched bases: 16. There are 16 residues in the CDR3. The CDR3 sequence: CASSRGGGWGRAEQYF. In DNA, the CDR3 is TGTGCCAGCAGCCGGGGAGGAGGCTGGGGGAGGGCCGAGCAGTACTTC.

This clone has just one count. V gene TRBV19 combines with J gene TRBJ2-7; 9 bases agree with TRBD1. The CDR3 totals 18 residues. CDR1 is LNHDA and CDR2 is SQIVND in the germline V gene (reference sequence). J lost 0 bases, V lost 4 bases, and 13 bases had no gene match. In DNA, the CDR3 is TGTGCCAGTAGTAGAAAATTACAGGGGGCTTCCTACTCCTACGAGCAGTACTTC. Protein sequence: CASSRKLQGASYSYEQYF.